This passage covers 17 T cell receptor beta chains from one sample sequenced in a study of CD8 T cells in ankylosing spondylitis (dated by TCRdb to 2015 to 2018). Receptor libraries were prepared by 5' RACE. The sequencer listed for this sample is Illumina HiSeq 2500. TCRdb took the public reads, trimmed them with fastp at Q25, ran MiXCR for clone calling and kept in-frame beta chains. All rows with the same CDR3 protein become a single entry with the most common DNA and genes. The sample table holds approximately 100,000 distinct CDR3 sequences, of which roughly 8.3% were seen once. Around 10% of the sample is taken by the ten largest. The sample comprised blood, either unsorted or a sorted T cell fraction (not recorded which). The receptors stem from a male donor with ankylosing spondylitis or in good health (not recorded which).

This clonotype was recorded at least ten times. The chain employs TRBV20-1 and TRBJ1-1; no clear D. With 3 bases removed from V and 3 bases from J, the gap between germline ends came to 11 bases. The CDR3 totals 13 residues. Germline V gene lookup returns CDR1 DFQATT and CDR2 SNEGSKA (reference sequence). The CDR3 DNA reads TGCAGTGCTAGCGTGCCCGGGTACACTGAAGCTTTCTTT. This translates into CSASVPGYTEAFF.

Many counts were recorded for this clonotype. In DNA form, the CDR3 reads TGTGCCACCAGCAGAGAGAGGAGTCGGGGTACGCTTTATGGCTACACCTTC. Residues: CATSRERSRGTLYGYTF. The chain recombines TRBV15 with TRBJ1-2, with unresolved D. Deletions cut 0 bases from V and 5 bases from J, with 19 bases between. Germline V CDR1 and CDR2: LNHNV, YYDKDF (reference sequence). The CDR3 covers 17 residues.

This clonotype was seen at least ten times. The V gene is TRBV5-6, the J gene TRBJ2-1, with 9 bases fitting TRBD2. CDR3 length: 15 residues. The germline CDR1 and CDR2 sequences are SGHDT and YYEEEE. Unmatched junction bases numbered 6, after V lost 4 bases and J lost 4 bases. CDR3 amino acids: CASSLRTSAYNEQFF. DNA of the CDR3: TGTGCCAGCAGCCTCCGGACTAGCGCTTACAATGAGCAGTTCTTC.

This clonotype showed up just a few times. The genes are TRBV7-2 and TRBJ2-7, with 7 nucleotides matching TRBD1. CDR3 length: 14 residues. V dropped 5 bases and J dropped 3; count of bases not matched to a gene: 7. The germline V gene encodes CDR1 SGHTA and CDR2 FQGNSA. In nucleotides, the CDR3 is TGTGCCAGCAGCCCCGTGACAGGGAACTACGAGCAGTACTTC. Protein: CASSPVTGNYEQYF.

This clonotype appeared many times. The J gene is TRBJ1-5, the V gene TRBV20-1; D possibly corresponds to TRBD1 (6 bases). With 6 bases removed from V and 2 bases from J, the gap between germline ends came to 11 bases. This CDR3 spans 13 amino acids. CDR1 is DFQATT, CDR2 SNEGSKA, per germline (reference sequence). The CDR3 DNA reads as TGCAGTGCGTTGGGACACCGCAATCAGCCCCAGCATTTT. Its protein product is CSALGHRNQPQHF.

At least ten counts were recorded for this clonotype. This chain uses TRBV5-5 with TRBJ2-1; a possible D gene is TRBD2 (6 bases). The CDR3 is 16 amino acids. Germline values: CDR1 SGHKS, CDR2 YYEKEE (reference sequence). Deletions cut 1 base from V and 1 base from J, with 12 bases between. Here the CDR3 DNA reads TGTGCCAGCAGCTTGAGGAGGGTTCCATCCTACAATGAGCAGTTCTTC. Protein: CASSLRRVPSYNEQFF.

This clonotype was detected ten times or more. CDR3 amino acids: CSARDPPGRPDTQYF. DNA for the CDR3: TGCAGTGCTAGAGATCCCCCGGGGCGCCCAGATACGCAGTATTTT. This chain links TRBV20-1 with TRBJ2-3; either TRBD1 or TRBD2 may supply D (5 bases each). This CDR3 has 15 amino acids. Germline loops: CDR1 DFQATT, CDR2 SNEGSKA (reference sequence). Deletions cut 0 bases from V and 4 bases from J, with 14 bases between.

About this clonotype: This sequence may be a read error, since a much larger clone differs from it by one base. The chain recombines TRBV9 with TRBJ2-1, with no clear D. The germline CDR1 and CDR2 sequences are SGDLS and YYNGEE. This CDR3 region has 13 residues. For the CDR3, the DNA is TGTACCAGCAGCGTAGGACCTCTCAATGAGCAGTTCTTC. Translating it yields CTSSVGPLNEQFF.

This clonotype was picked up many times. The chain combines TRBV5-1 with TRBJ2-1; unclear D gene. Between the trimmed V and J ends, which lost 2 bases and 7 bases, there was a span of 4 bases. Germline CDR1 is SGHRS and CDR2 is YFSETQ. The CDR3 contains 11 residues. DNA of the CDR3: TGCGCCAGCAGCTTAAGAAATGAGCAGTTCTTC. Translated, it gives CASSLRNEQFF.

Ten or more counts support this clonotype. The chain couples TRBV4-3 to TRBJ2-4; unclear D gene. This CDR3 comprises 13 residues. CDR1 and CDR2 from the germline V gene are LGHNA and YSLEER. Trimming shortened V by 1 base and J by 2 bases, and 3 bases separated the two germline ends. The CDR3 here is CASSQGPKNIQYF. The CDR3 DNA sequence: TGCGCCAGCAGCCAAGGTCCCAAAAACATTCAGTACTTC.

The sample holds a few counts of this clonotype. This may be a read error: a much more frequent sequence differs by one nucleotide. The genes are TRBV6-1 and TRBJ2-4; no clear D. This CDR3 spans 14 amino acids. Germline CDR1 and CDR2: MNHNS and SASEGT. Written as DNA, the CDR3 is TGTGCCAGCAGGGACCCGGGCGCCAAAACCATTCAGTACTTC. Amino acid sequence: CASRDPGAKTIQYF.

This clonotype was recorded at least ten times. This sequence joins TRBV7-9 and TRBJ2-5; D not resolved. There are 14 residues in the CDR3. V lost 3 bases and J lost 1, with 9 bases in between. CDR1 is SEHNR and CDR2 is FQNEAQ in the germline V gene (reference sequence). The CDR3 here is CASSFMGAQETQYF. The CDR3 DNA is TGTGCCAGCAGCTTTATGGGCGCCCAAGAGACCCAGTACTTC.

This chain uses TRBV12-3 or TRBV12-4 with TRBJ2-1, with a weak D call TRBD2 (5 bases). Trimming left V 1 base short and J 10 bases short, with 5 bases between. The CDR3 totals 11 residues. CDR3: CASSLVAEQFF. The DNA of the CDR3 is TGTGCCAGCAGTTTAGTAGCGGAGCAGTTCTTC.

This clonotype turned up a few times. The chain links TRBV12-3 or TRBV12-4 to TRBJ1-2; 11 bases line up with TRBD1. V was pared by 6 bases and J by 8 bases, with 5 bases of the junction left unmatched. The CDR3 has 13 amino acids. The CDR3 DNA follows: TGTGCCAGCAGGGGACAGGGGGTGGGGGGCTACACCTTC. This translates into CASRGQGVGGYTF.

The chain links TRBV7-2 to TRBJ2-6; D remains unclear. Germline V gene sequence: CDR1 SGHTA, CDR2 FQGNSA. This CDR3 is 15 amino acids long. The V and J ends lost 0 bases and 0 bases respectively, with 3 bases between them. The CDR3 loop reads CASSLAHSGANVLTF. For the CDR3, the DNA is TGTGCCAGCAGCTTAGCACACTCTGGGGCCAACGTCCTGACTTTC.

This clonotype was seen ten or more times. V gene TRBV5-1 combines with J gene TRBJ1-2; 7 bases are a match to TRBD1. Germline V gene lookup returns CDR1 SGHRS and CDR2 YFSETQ. Germline trimming cut 4 bases from V and 6 bases from J; bases unmatched to any gene: 6. The length of the CDR3 is 13 residues. In DNA, the CDR3 is TGCGCCAGCAGCCCCGGGACAGTGGATGGCTACACCTTC. Amino acid sequence: CASSPGTVDGYTF. Full variable domain (rest looked up from reference TRBV5-1 and TRBJ1-2): KAGVTQTPRYLIKTRGQQVTLSCSPISGHRSVSWYQQTPGQGLQFLFEYFSETQRNKGNFPGRFSGRQFSNSRSEMNVSTLELGDSALYLCASSPGTVDGYTFGSGTRLTVV.

In its sample, this clonotype was seen many times. This chain connects TRBV5-1 to TRBJ2-3; TRBD2 matches 7 bases. V lost 7 bases and J lost 2; bases outside the gene matches: 10. Germline V CDR1 and CDR2: SGHRS, YFSETQ. This CDR3 contains 15 residues. This CDR3 reads CASCFQLAATDTQYF. The DNA of the CDR3 is TGCGCCAGCTGTTTCCAGCTAGCGGCCACAGATACGCAGTATTTT.